The 26 T cell receptor beta chains presented below share a single source sample, sequenced in a study of blood T cell repertoires in COVID-19. The assay was immunoSEQ multiplex PCR, and TCRdb's table has in-frame clones only and misses some. The sample has fewer than 80,000 clones, around 67% seen once. The sample was peripheral blood. The receptors originated from a man aged 55-75 years with acute or convalescent COVID-19.

This clone was observed a handful of times. The rearrangement links TRBV28 to TRBJ2-2; D may be TRBD2 (6 bases). This CDR3 contains 16 residues. The germline CDR1 and CDR2 sequences are MDHEN and SYDVKM. Trimming took 5 bases from V and 5 from J, leaving 18 bases between them. DNA of the CDR3: TGTGCCAGCAGTGAGGCGGGACGTAGCAGGACCGGGGAGCTGTTTTTT. It specifies CASSEAGRSRTGELFF.

The chain combines TRBV28 with TRBJ2-7; 8 bases are a match to TRBD1. Germline CDR1 reads MDHEN; CDR2 reads SYDVKM. The CDR3 runs to 15 residues. Losses at the gene ends were 5 bases for V and 5 bases for J; bases not matched to a gene: 11. For the CDR3, the DNA is TGTGCCAGCAGTCGGGTGGACAGGGACTTCAACGAGCAGTACTTC. Translated, it gives CASSRVDRDFNEQYF. Together with reference TRBV28 and TRBJ2-7, the CDR3 gives the full variable domain: DVKVTQSSRYLVKRTGEKVFLECVQDMDHENMFWYRQDPGLGLRLIYFSYDVKMKEKGDIPEGYSVSREKKERFSLILESASTNQTSMYLCASSRVDRDFNEQYFGPGTRLTVT.

This clone appeared a few times. This sequence joins TRBV6-1 and TRBJ2-3; D ambiguous. Per the germline V gene, CDR1 is MNHNS and CDR2 is SASEGT. V was clipped by 2 bases and J by 3 bases, with 9 bases between them. The CDR3 consists of 14 residues. This CDR3 reads CASSENPVTDTQYF. In DNA, the CDR3 is TGTGCCAGCAGTGAAAATCCGGTGACAGATACGCAGTATTTT.

CDR3 DNA: TGTGCCACCAGCCGGGACACGACGTCTAACTATGGCTACACCTTC. Translated: CATSRDTTSNYGYTF. The J gene is TRBJ1-2, the V gene TRBV15, with D possibly TRBD1 on 6 matching bases. Germline CDR1 LNHNV, CDR2 YYDKDF (reference sequence). The CDR3 runs to 15 residues. V lost 5 bases and J 0 bases, leaving 13 bases between the germline ends. Combining the CDR3 with reference TRBV15 and TRBJ1-2 gives the whole variable domain DAMVIQNPRYQVTQFGKPVTLSCSQTLNHNVMYWYQQKSSQAPKLLFHYYDKDFNNEADTPDNFQSRRPNTSFCFLDIRSPGLGDTAMYLCATSRDTTSNYGYTFGSGTRLTVV.

The rearrangement links TRBV7-2 to TRBJ2-7, with 8 positions matching TRBD1. The J segment lost 5 bases and the V segment lost 1 base, leaving 4 bases of the junction unmatched. In germline, CDR1 is SGHTA, CDR2 FQGNSA. The CDR3 runs 14 residues. The chain's CDR3 is CASSLGTGYDEQYV. Written as DNA, the CDR3 is TGTGCCAGCAGCTTAGGGACAGGGTACGACGAGCAGTACGTC.

This chain uses TRBV11-2 with TRBJ2-3, with D perhaps matching TRBD1 (5 bases). The CDR3 runs to 17 residues. CDR1 is SGHAT and CDR2 is FQNNGV in the germline V gene. Trimming pared 1 base from V and 1 base from J, leaving 15 bases between. In DNA form, the CDR3 reads TGTGCCAGCAGCTTAGTAGGGGCGGCAAGACGCACAGATACGCAGTATTTT. It encodes CASSLVGAARRTDTQYF.

To note about this clone: Distinct nucleotide sequences in the sample also encode this CDR3. The V and J genes are TRBV7-3 and TRBJ2-2; D not certain. Germline CDR1 and CDR2: SGHTA and FQGTGA. This CDR3 spans 13 amino acids. Trimming cost V 3 bases and J 5 bases, with 7 bases left between them. Written as DNA, the CDR3 is TGTGCCAGCAGCTTCACATCGACCGGGGAGCTGTTTTTT. This encodes CASSFTSTGELFF.

The chain has TRBV7-2 and TRBJ1-2, with D possibly matching TRBD1 (5 bases). The CDR3 runs to 14 residues. Trimming took off 4 bases at V and 4 bases at J, with 13 bases between the two ends. The germline CDR1 and CDR2 sequences are SGHTA and FQGNSA. The DNA for the CDR3 is TGTGCCAGCAGCTCCTTAGGGGTGGGCTATGGCTACACCTTC. Translated, it gives CASSSLGVGYGYTF.

The chain uses TRBV13 and TRBJ2-4; tentatively, D is TRBD1 (5 bases). V lost 0 bases, J lost 5 bases, and 11 bases lay in between. Germline CDR1 reads PRHDT; CDR2 reads FYEKMQ (reference sequence). This CDR3 has 15 residues. The CDR3, as DNA: TGTGCCAGCAGCTTAGGGGGGTCAGGGCAAAACATTCAGTACTTC. Its translation is CASSLGGSGQNIQYF.

This clone was recorded many times. The rearrangement links TRBV5-1 to TRBJ1-6; D may be TRBD1 (6 bases). V was cut by 2 bases and J by 7 bases, with 16 bases left in between. From germline, CDR1 is SGHRS and CDR2 YFSETQ. This CDR3 contains 16 residues. CDR3 amino acids: CASSFQTGLVNSPLHF. CDR3 coding DNA: TGCGCCAGCAGCTTTCAGACAGGTTTGGTGAATTCACCCCTCCACTTT.

J is TRBJ1-4 and V is TRBV7-2; D is unclear. Germline V gene lookup returns CDR1 SGHTA and CDR2 FQGNSA. V lost 2 bases to trimming and J lost 8 bases, with 12 bases between them. This CDR3 region has 14 residues. Here the CDR3 reads CASSLPGLGEKLFF. The CDR3 DNA reads TGTGCCAGCAGCTTACCCGGACTCGGGGAAAAACTGTTTTTT.

This clone was counted at least ten times. CDR3 loop: CATIRFSCEQYV. The CDR3 DNA follows: TGTGCCACCATTCGGTTTTCGTGCGAGCAGTACGTC. The chain is built from TRBV24-1 and TRBJ2-7; D is uncertain. The CDR3 is made up of 12 amino acids. The germline gives CDR1 KGHDR, CDR2 SFDVKD. Trimming removed 8 bases at V and 6 bases at J, with 13 bases between.

The table lists this clone with many counts. The chain carries TRBV4-2 and TRBJ2-6, with 8 bases that match TRBD1. This CDR3 is 18 amino acids long. V lost 4 bases, J lost 0 bases, and 8 bases stayed unmatched. Germline CDR1 and CDR2: LGHNA and YNFKEQ. In DNA, the CDR3 is TGTGCCAGCAGCCCCCAGGGGGCAGGCCTCTCTGGGGCCAACGTCCTGACTTTC. Translation: CASSPQGAGLSGANVLTF.

The chain uses TRBV5-4 and TRBJ1-1; TRBD1 matches 7 bases. Germline-derived CDR1 and CDR2 are SGHNT and YYREEE (reference sequence). There are 17 residues in the CDR3. The junction had 12 bases not matched to a gene; V was cut back by 0 bases and J by 4 bases. The CDR3 DNA sequence: TGTGCCAGCAGCTTGGCCAAGGCAGGGGGGCGGTTCACTGAAGCTTTCTTT. It specifies CASSLAKAGGRFTEAFF.

The V call is TRBV19, the J call TRBJ1-5; D gene uncertain. Trimming pared 5 bases from V and 7 bases from J, leaving 15 bases between. The CDR3 covers 14 residues. Germline assignment: CDR1 LNHDA and CDR2 SQIVND (reference sequence). The CDR3 sequence: CASSPPGDGQPQHF. The CDR3 DNA is TGTGCCAGTAGTCCACCCGGGGATGGGCAGCCCCAGCATTTT.

The chain joins TRBV25-1 to TRBJ2-1; tentative D call: TRBD2 (5 bases). The CDR3 totals 11 residues. V gave up 6 bases and J gave up 6 bases, with 6 bases separating them. Germline CDR1 is MGHDK and CDR2 is SYGVNS. The CDR3 region is CASRRANEQFF. CDR3 nucleotides: TGTGCCAGCAGGAGGGCCAATGAGCAGTTCTTC.

This clone was observed a handful of times. V gene TRBV6-5 combines with J gene TRBJ1-1; D is unclear. V lost 7 bases to trimming and J lost 3 bases, with 12 bases between them. This CDR3 has 13 amino acids. Germline assignment: CDR1 MNHEY and CDR2 SVGAGI. CDR3 bases: TGTGCCAGCATCGGGAGGGAGTACACTGAAGCTTTCTTT. Translated, it gives CASIGREYTEAFF.

The V and J genes are TRBV11-2 and TRBJ2-1; the D gene is possibly TRBD2 (5 bases). The CDR3 extends over 11 amino acids. Trimming shortened V by 5 bases and J by 16 bases, and 15 bases separated the two germline ends. Germline V gives CDR1 SGHAT, CDR2 FQNNGV. The CDR3 bases are TGTGCCAGCAGCCCCCTAGCAATCGTTTTCTTC. It yields the protein CASSPLAIVFF.

The chain is built from TRBV3-1 (or the pseudogene TRBV3-2) and TRBJ2-7; TRBD2 aligns across 10 bases. The germline gives CDR1 LGHDT, CDR2 YNNKEL (reference sequence). J gave up 2 bases and V 4 bases, and 5 bases lay outside the gene matches. The CDR3 runs to 15 residues. The CDR3 nucleotides are TGTGCCAGCAGCCCCCTAGCGGGAGACCCCTACGAGCAGTACTTC. Amino acid sequence: CASSPLAGDPYEQYF.

J is TRBJ1-4 and V is TRBV5-1; the D gene is possibly TRBD1 (6 bases). Between the trimmed V and J ends, which lost 4 bases and 6 bases, there was a span of 13 bases. The length of the CDR3 is 14 residues. Germline assignment: CDR1 SGHRS and CDR2 YFSETQ. CDR3 amino acids: CASSPTGLDEKLFF. CDR3 nucleotides: TGCGCCAGCAGCCCCACAGGGTTGGATGAAAAACTGTTTTTT.

The rearrangement uses TRBV15 and TRBJ1-5; 8 bases line up with TRBD1. Trimming at V came to 1 base and at J to 3 bases, leaving 5 bases not matched to a gene. The CDR3 length is 16 residues. Germline lookup yields CDR1 LNHNV and CDR2 YYDKDF (reference sequence). The CDR3 sequence: CATSRVDRDLNQPQHF. The CDR3 DNA reads as TGTGCCACCAGCAGAGTGGACAGGGACCTCAATCAGCCCCAGCATTTT.

The table lists this clone with a few counts. V usage is TRBV7-3 and J usage is TRBJ2-3; TRBD2 matches 10 bases. The V gene's germline CDR1 is SGHTA and CDR2 FQGTGA. The length of the CDR3 is 16 residues. Trimming took 5 bases from V and 1 from J; bases not matched to a gene: 6. CDR3 nucleotide sequence: TGTGCCAGCAGCCAAGAGCGGGGGGGCCGCACAGATACGCAGTATTTT. Translating gives CASSQERGGRTDTQYF.

The V gene is TRBV5-1, the J gene TRBJ2-1; 10 nucleotides agree with TRBD1. CDR3 length: 17 residues. Germline trimming cut 0 bases from V and 5 bases from J; bases unmatched to any gene: 8. Germline V gene sequence: CDR1 SGHRS, CDR2 YFSETQ. DNA of the CDR3: TGCGCCAGCAGCTTGGTCCCTCCGGGACAGGGGAACAATGAGCAGTTCTTC. Encoded protein: CASSLVPPGQGNNEQFF.

The chain employs TRBV19 and TRBJ1-5; unclear D gene. Trimming took off 8 bases at V and 5 bases at J, with 16 bases between the two ends. The V gene's germline CDR1 is LNHDA and CDR2 SQIVND (reference sequence). The CDR3 is 14 amino acids. CDR3 sequence: CASQLHESHQPQHF. The CDR3 DNA is TGTGCCAGTCAACTACACGAATCACATCAGCCCCAGCATTTT.

The rearrangement uses TRBV7-6 and TRBJ2-2, with D maybe TRBD2 (6 bases). This CDR3 is 15 amino acids long. Trimming took 6 bases from V and 0 from J, leaving 11 bases between them. CDR1 is SGHVS and CDR2 is FNYEAQ in the germline V gene. The CDR3 spells CASRRRGTNTGELFF. The DNA of the CDR3 is TGTGCCAGCAGGCGTCGGGGGACGAACACCGGGGAGCTGTTTTTT.

This clone was detected only once. The genes are TRBV7-3 and TRBJ2-2; 7 bases map to TRBD2. J lost 10 bases, V lost 1 base, and 12 bases had no gene match. The CDR3 has 16 amino acids. Germline V CDR1 and CDR2: SGHTA, FQGTGA. CDR3 protein: CASSLSSGSSGEELFF. In DNA form, the CDR3 reads TGTGCCAGCAGCTTAAGTTCAGGTTCTAGCGGTGAGGAGCTGTTTTTT.